The T cell receptor (beta chain) described here comes from a study of response to subunit inactivated influenza vaccine. General study results and limits: Authors suggested seasonal influenza vaccinations each recruit few new T cells.

V trimming: 1 base; J trimming: 4 bases; junction bases outside the gene matches: 9. This CDR3 region has 17 residues. Per germline, CDR1 LNHNV and CDR2 YYDKDF (reference sequence). Details on this clonotype: Its matching antigen is unknown.

TCRdb used MiXCR to reprocess the RT-PCR reads, holding one entry per CDR3 protein. The sample lists about 500,000 distinct CDR3 sequences; more than 15% were seen once. The chain couples TRBV15 to TRBJ2-7; TRBD1 matches 11 bases. The sequence came from a man aged 50 to 75 who received an inactivated influenza vaccine. The sequenced sample was CD4+ T cells sorted from PBMCs, obtained approximately 25 months after vaccination. The CDR3: CATSRAYPGQGAYEQYF. CDR3 nucleotide sequence: TGTGCCACCAGCAGAGCTTATCCCGGACAGGGGGCATACGAGCAGTACTTC.